Below are 3 T cell receptor beta chains sequenced from a single sample in a study of cytomegalovirus exposure and HLA in healthy donors. The PCR had 60 Vbeta and 13 Jbeta primers. Measured with immunoSEQ multiplex PCR; TCRdb has only the in-frame clones, and not every one. Counted here are 60,000 to 75,000 clones, about 76% occurring once; the ten biggest clones make up approximately 5.5%. Specimen: PBMCs. These TCRs come from a man aged 50-59 years in good health and CMV-seronegative.

As to this clone: A read error may account for a junction end that differs from germline. The chain has TRBV7-9 and TRBJ1-1; TRBD1 aligns across 8 bases. Germline loops: CDR1 SEHNR, CDR2 FQNEAQ (reference sequence). The CDR3 has 11 amino acids. In nucleotides, the CDR3 is TGTGCCAGCAGCTTAGAAGGGACAGGCATATTT. Its protein product is CASSLEGTGIF.

This sequence joins TRBV19 and TRBJ2-7; 7 nucleotides align to TRBD1. The V segment lost 5 bases and the J segment 2 bases; nucleotides outside the gene matches: 9. Germline V gene lookup returns CDR1 LNHDA and CDR2 SQIVND (reference sequence). The CDR3 is 15 amino acids. CDR3 protein: CASSQASGQPYEQYF. The CDR3 DNA reads TGTGCCAGTAGTCAAGCCTCGGGACAGCCCTACGAGCAGTACTTC.

This clone occurred a few times. This chain joins TRBV6-6 and TRBJ2-7; D unclear. V lost 2 bases and J 3 bases, leaving 8 bases between the germline ends. The CDR3 has 13 residues. Germline CDR1 and CDR2: MNHNY and SVGAGI (reference sequence). CDR3 DNA sequence: TGTGCCAGCAGTTACGCTAGGAACTACGAGCAGTACTTC. This gives the protein CASSYARNYEQYF.